This T cell receptor (beta chain) originates from a study of T-cell reconstitution after alpha-beta-depleted transplantation in children. The TCRbeta library incorporated unique molecular identifiers. Via MiXCR, TCRdb re-called the PCR reads, giving one row per CDR3 protein. The sample shows a few hundred thousand distinct CDR3 sequences, roughly 7% of them seen only once. Only a few counts were recorded for this clonotype. Its antigen is not known. Deletions cut 4 bases from V and 6 bases from J, with 16 bases between. The CDR3 has 15 residues. Per the germline V gene, CDR1 is SGHTA and CDR2 is FQGNSA. The study, taken as a whole, reports: Reports say that about two months after transplant, the alpha-beta T cells came out of several hundred graft clones that had expanded.

This sequence originates from a boy aged 2 to 9 with acute lymphoblastic leukemia, due to receive a stem cell transplant. The sequencing used PBMCs, collected before TCRalphabeta/CD19-depleted stem cell transplant. The rearrangement links TRBV7-2 to TRBJ1-5; D not resolved. This chain's CDR3 is CASSSSGRMGQPQHF. The CDR3 DNA reads TGTGCCAGCAGCTCCTCCGGGAGGATGGGTCAGCCCCAGCATTTT.